This T cell receptor beta chain was sequenced during a study of cytomegalovirus exposure and HLA in healthy donors. Whole-study results and caveats: First-cohort TCR clusters were later found to tend to co-occur in the 120 or so validation repertoires. Some public TCRs appeared in many individuals, while most sequences were rare. Cytomegalovirus status, reportedly, was diagnosed with high specificity and sensitivity by the classifier.

In regard to this clone: No antigen is known for it.

The donors were members of the validation cohort comprising about 130 subjects, separate from the roughly 690-subject first cohort. Profiled with immunoSEQ multiplex PCR; TCRdb holds only in-frame clones, not every one. Here the sample spans approximately 160,000 clones, roughly 90% being singletons. The sample comprised PBMCs. The TCR sequence derives from a woman aged 18-29 years in good health and CMV-seropositive.

The chain's CDR3 is CASSLGLAVYEQYF. The CDR3, as DNA: TGTGCCAGCAGCCTCGGACTAGCGGTCTACGAGCAGTACTTC. V usage is TRBV7-2 and J usage is TRBJ2-7; 10 bases line up with TRBD2. V was clipped by 5 bases and J by 3 bases; unmatched bases: 4. The CDR3 loop spans 14 amino acids. Germline V gene sequence: CDR1 SGHTA, CDR2 FQGNSA.